These 30 T cell receptor beta chains were sequenced from one sample in a study of blood T cell repertoires in COVID-19. The assay was immunoSEQ multiplex PCR, and TCRdb's table has in-frame clones only and misses some. The table shows approximately 96,000 clones, with 90% to 95% occurring only once. What was sequenced was peripheral blood. All receptors come from a human donor with active COVID-19. The donor label of this sample is uncertain.

V usage is TRBV20-1 and J usage is TRBJ1-2, with TRBD1 as a possible D gene (6 bases). Germline V gene lookup returns CDR1 DFQATT and CDR2 SNEGSKA (reference sequence). The germline V and J ends were trimmed by 6 bases and 5 bases, with 10 bases remaining between them. This CDR3 spans 11 amino acids. Written as DNA, the CDR3 is TGCAGTGCGGGGCAGGGGTATGGCTACACCTTC. It translates to CSAGQGYGYTF.

This clone was recorded only once. V is TRBV4-1 and J is TRBJ1-2; D unclear. The CDR3 contains 13 residues. The germline V gene encodes CDR1 MGHRA and CDR2 YSYEKL. The ends were cut back, 0 bases at V and 5 bases at J, with 7 bases in the middle. The CDR3 is CASSQEGRYGYTF. As DNA, the CDR3 is TGCGCCAGCAGCCAAGAAGGGAGATATGGCTACACCTTC.

The chain combines TRBV13 with TRBJ2-3, with 10 bases lining up with TRBD2. V lost 5 bases and J lost 2; bases outside the gene matches: 10. Germline V CDR1 and CDR2: PRHDT, FYEKMQ (reference sequence). CDR3 size: 17 residues. CDR3 sequence reads: CASSQIGLADHTDTQYF. CDR3 sequence (DNA): TGTGCCAGCAGCCAGATCGGACTAGCGGACCACACAGATACGCAGTATTTT. The variable domain in full, completed from reference TRBV13 and TRBJ2-3, reads AAGVIQSPRHLIKEKRETATLKCYPIPRHDTVYWYQQGPGQDPQFLISFYEKMQSDKGSIPDRFSAQQFSDYHSELNMSSLELGDSALYFCASSQIGLADHTDTQYFGPGTRLTVL.

This sequence joins TRBV5-6 and TRBJ1-6; 7 bases line up with TRBD1. Germline V lookup: CDR1 SGHDT, CDR2 YYEEEE. CDR3 size: 15 residues. V lost 4 bases, J lost 5 bases, and 6 bases stayed unmatched. Here the CDR3 reads CASSEGTDDNSPLHF. In DNA, the CDR3 is TGTGCCAGCAGCGAAGGGACAGATGATAATTCACCCCTCCACTTT. The full variable domain, rest sourced from reference TRBV5-6 and TRBJ1-6, is DAGVTQSPTHLIKTRGQQVTLRCSPKSGHDTVSWYQQALGQGPQFIFQYYEEEERQRGNFPDRFSGHQFPNYSSELNVNALLLGDSALYLCASSEGTDDNSPLHFGNGTRLTVT.

V is TRBV19 and J is TRBJ2-3; the D is unclear. V dropped 2 bases and J dropped 4 bases, with 7 bases sitting between them. The CDR3 covers 13 residues. Per germline, CDR1 LNHDA and CDR2 SQIVND (reference sequence). The CDR3 region is CASSILQSDTQYF. The CDR3 DNA follows: TGTGCCAGTAGTATATTGCAGTCAGATACGCAGTATTTT.

The V gene is TRBV11-3, the J gene TRBJ2-5, with a possible D match to TRBD2 (5 bases). The length of the CDR3 is 14 residues. Germline loops: CDR1 SGHNT, CDR2 YENEEA. V lost 2 bases and J 5 bases, leaving 12 bases between the germline ends. The CDR3 spells CASSLLAGGETQYF. The CDR3 region has the DNA TGTGCCAGCAGCTTATTGGCAGGCGGGGAGACCCAGTACTTC.

The chain employs TRBV5-1 and TRBJ1-5; 9 nucleotides align to TRBD1. The CDR3 spans 14 residues. V was pared by 4 bases and J by 4 bases, with 3 bases of the junction left unmatched. CDR1 is SGHRS, CDR2 YFSETQ, per germline. CDR3 coding DNA: TGCGCCAGCAGCCCAGGGACAGGGAATCAGCCCCAGCATTTT. It codes for CASSPGTGNQPQHF.

The CDR3 sequence: CATATDNPLNAEAFF. The CDR3 nucleotides read TGTGCCACCGCTACGGACAATCCCTTAAACGCTGAAGCTTTCTTT. The chain uses TRBV6-5 and TRBJ1-1; D is possibly TRBD1 (5 bases). CDR1 is MNHEY, CDR2 SVGAGI, per germline. The CDR3 totals 15 residues. V lost 10 bases and J lost 6, with 24 bases in between.

This clone was recorded once. The J gene is TRBJ1-2, the V gene TRBV5-1, with 10 bases identical to TRBD1. This CDR3 spans 16 amino acids. J gave up 6 bases and V 0 bases, and 8 bases lay outside the gene matches. Per the germline V gene, CDR1 is SGHRS and CDR2 is YFSETQ. DNA of the CDR3: TGCGCCAGCAGCTTGGCAGATCAGACAGGGGGCGATGGCTACACCTTC. Protein product: CASSLADQTGGDGYTF.

The genes are TRBV7-2 and TRBJ1-4; D ambiguous. V shed 3 bases and J shed 2 bases, with 13 bases lying between them. CDR1 SGHTA and CDR2 FQGNSA come from the germline V gene. The CDR3 has 16 amino acids. The CDR3 protein is CASSLFTSPTNEKLFF. The CDR3 DNA follows: TGTGCCAGCAGCTTGTTTACATCGCCCACTAATGAAAAACTGTTTTTT.

The chain combines TRBV5-6 with TRBJ1-5; TRBD1 might be the D (5 bases). Germline CDR1 is SGHDT and CDR2 is YYEEEE. The length of the CDR3 is 16 residues. Trimming removed 2 bases at V and 1 base at J, with 13 bases between. The CDR3 coding sequence is TGTGCCAGCAGCTTTAGGTCGGGGGTAAGCAATCAGCCCCAGCATTTT. Translated, it gives CASSFRSGVSNQPQHF.

The CDR3 bases are TGCGCCAGCAGCTTGGGGTCTGGAGACCTTTCGCCCCAGCATTTT. Protein sequence: CASSLGSGDLSPQHF. This sequence joins TRBV5-1 and TRBJ1-5; no definite D call. Germline V gene lookup returns CDR1 SGHRS and CDR2 YFSETQ. With 0 bases removed from V and 9 bases from J, the gap between germline ends came to 16 bases. The CDR3 loop spans 15 amino acids. Variable domain in full (rest from reference TRBV5-1 and TRBJ1-5): KAGVTQTPRYLIKTRGQQVTLSCSPISGHRSVSWYQQTPGQGLQFLFEYFSETQRNKGNFPGRFSGRQFSNSRSEMNVSTLELGDSALYLCASSLGSGDLSPQHFGDGTRLSIL.

J is TRBJ2-7 and V is TRBV3-1 (or the pseudogene TRBV3-2); D gene ambiguous. The V gene lost 3 bases and the J gene lost 4 bases, with 10 bases spanning the gap. This CDR3 is 13 amino acids long. From germline, CDR1 is LGHDT and CDR2 YNNKEL (reference sequence). CDR3: CASSQGPYYEQYF. In DNA form, the CDR3 reads TGTGCCAGCAGCCAGGGCCCCTATTACGAGCAGTACTTC.

In DNA, the CDR3 is TGTGCCAGCAGCCTCATCCCTGGGCAGGGGGCGCGGAATGAGCAGTTCTTC. This sequence encodes CASSLIPGQGARNEQFF. The genes are TRBV7-9 and TRBJ2-1, with TRBD1 matching over 8 bases. CDR1 is SEHNR and CDR2 is FQNEAQ in the germline V gene (reference sequence). There are 17 residues in the CDR3. After removal of 5 bases from V and 7 bases from J, the junction contained 16 bases not matched to a gene.

This chain links TRBV7-2 with TRBJ2-2, with D possibly matching TRBD2 (5 bases). Per the germline V gene, CDR1 is SGHTA and CDR2 is FQGNSA. Trimming removed 5 bases at V and 4 bases at J, with 14 bases between. This CDR3 is built from 15 residues. The CDR3 bases are TGTGCCAGCAGCGTTGCGGGCAGGTCCACCGGGGAGCTGTTTTTT. This encodes CASSVAGRSTGELFF. Based on the CDR3 plus reference TRBV7-2 and TRBJ2-2, the full variable domain is GAGVSQSPSNKVTEKGKDVELRCDPISGHTALYWYRQSLGQGLEFLIYFQGNSAPDKSGLPSDRFSAERTGGSVSTLTIQRTQQEDSAVYLCASSVAGRSTGELFFGEGSRLTVL.

The V and J genes are TRBV12-3 or TRBV12-4 and TRBJ2-3, with D tentatively TRBD2 (6 bases). Between the trimmed V and J ends, which lost 5 bases and 9 bases, there was a span of 12 bases. This CDR3 region has 12 residues. Here the CDR3 DNA reads TGTGCCAGCAGTCCCGGGGCGGGAACGCAGTATTTT. Protein: CASSPGAGTQYF.

This rearrangement joins TRBV6-5 to TRBJ1-6; a weak D match, TRBD1 (6 bases). This CDR3 contains 14 residues. Germline CDR1 MNHEY, CDR2 SVGAGI. Deletions cut 5 bases from V and 8 bases from J, with 13 bases between. The CDR3 sequence is CASSPRQADSPLHF. The DNA for the CDR3 is TGTGCCAGCAGTCCAAGACAGGCGGATTCACCCCTCCACTTT.

The chain combines TRBV18 with TRBJ1-5, with a tentative D call TRBD1 (5 bases). The V gene lost 0 bases and the J gene lost 0 bases, with 9 bases spanning the gap. CDR1 and CDR2 from the germline V gene are KGHSH and LQKENI. This CDR3 has 16 residues. In DNA, the CDR3 is TGTGCCAGCTCACCACCGGGAGGGGCTAGCAATCAGCCCCAGCATTTT. The encoded protein is CASSPPGGASNQPQHF. Together with reference TRBV18 and TRBJ1-5, the CDR3 gives the full variable domain: NAGVMQNPRHLVRRRGQEARLRCSPMKGHSHVYWYRQLPEEGLKFMVYLQKENIIDESGMPKERFSAEFPKEGPSILRIQQVVRGDSAAYFCASSPPGGASNQPQHFGDGTRLSIL.

This chain connects TRBV28 to TRBJ2-3, with 8 bases identical to TRBD2. Germline CDR1 reads MDHEN; CDR2 reads SYDVKM. This CDR3 has 16 residues. Trimming cost V 3 bases and J 0 bases; bases outside gene matches: 5. CDR3 in amino acids: CASSFSSGISTDTQYF. The CDR3 DNA follows: TGTGCCAGCAGTTTTAGTAGCGGGATAAGCACAGATACGCAGTATTTT.

The V gene is TRBV4-3, the J gene TRBJ1-4; tentatively, D is TRBD1 (6 bases). Trimming took off 0 bases at V and 8 bases at J, with 13 bases between the two ends. The CDR3 consists of 15 residues. Germline V gene lookup returns CDR1 LGHNA and CDR2 YSLEER. CDR3 sequence reads: CASSQDRGGEEKLFF. The CDR3, as DNA: TGCGCCAGCAGCCAAGACAGGGGTGGTGAGGAAAAACTGTTTTTT.

This sequence joins TRBV12-3 or TRBV12-4 and TRBJ1-1; no reliable D call. Trimming removed 4 bases from V and 5 bases from J, with 8 bases in between. The CDR3 sequence is 12 residues long. The CDR3 sequence is CASSSDFTEAFF. DNA for the CDR3: TGTGCCAGCAGTTCAGACTTTACTGAAGCTTTCTTT.

The V gene is TRBV7-9, the J gene TRBJ2-7; D may be TRBD2 (6 bases). The CDR3 consists of 14 residues. Between the trimmed V and J ends, which lost 4 bases and 1 base, there was a span of 11 bases. Germline lookup yields CDR1 SEHNR and CDR2 FQNEAQ (reference sequence). The CDR3 nucleotides read TGTGCCAGCAGCTCGCCGGAGGGGTCCTACGAGCAGTACTTC. Its protein is CASSSPEGSYEQYF.

This chain joins TRBV28 and TRBJ1-1, with 9 nucleotides matching TRBD1. Germline V gene lookup returns CDR1 MDHEN and CDR2 SYDVKM. V dropped 6 bases and J dropped 10; count of bases not matched to a gene: 6. CDR3 length: 12 residues. The CDR3 is CASRQGAGGAFF. The DNA of the CDR3 is TGTGCCAGCAGACAGGGGGCGGGTGGAGCTTTCTTT.

J is TRBJ2-4 and V is TRBV3-1 (or the pseudogene TRBV3-2), with D perhaps matching TRBD2 (5 bases). V dropped 0 bases and J dropped 7 bases, with 16 bases sitting between them. Germline assignment: CDR1 LGHDT and CDR2 YNNKEL (reference sequence). This CDR3 is built from 16 residues. DNA for the CDR3: TGTGCCAGCAGCCAAGATTCCGTGGGAGTGAGGAACATTCAGTACTTC. Its translation: CASSQDSVGVRNIQYF.

This chain uses TRBV24-1 with TRBJ2-1; 11 positions agree with TRBD2. V lost 2 bases to trimming and J lost 8 bases; unmatched junction nucleotides: 7. Germline V lookup: CDR1 KGHDR, CDR2 SFDVKD. The CDR3 sequence is 16 residues long. Written as DNA, the CDR3 is TGTGCCACCAGTGATTCCCTGACTAGCGGGAAGGATGAGCAGTTCTTC. Protein product: CATSDSLTSGKDEQFF.

The chain recombines TRBV7-9 with TRBJ2-2, with D possibly matching TRBD1 (6 bases). Deletions cut 4 bases from V and 1 base from J, with 7 bases between. This CDR3 has 14 amino acids. Per germline, CDR1 SEHNR and CDR2 FQNEAQ (reference sequence). The CDR3 DNA is TGTGCCAGCAGCTCGGGACAGAACACCGGGGAGCTGTTTTTT. As protein: CASSSGQNTGELFF.

The V gene is TRBV5-4, the J gene TRBJ2-7, with TRBD1 identical over 7 bases. The junction had 5 bases not matched to a gene; V was cut back by 2 bases and J by 6 bases. CDR3 size: 13 residues. CDR1 is SGHNT, CDR2 YYREEE, per germline (reference sequence). CDR3 nucleotides: TGTGCCAGCAGCTTTCGACAGGGTGCCGAGCAGTACTTC. This codes for CASSFRQGAEQYF.

The chain has TRBV7-8 and TRBJ1-2, with TRBD1 identical over 7 bases. Germline-derived CDR1 and CDR2 are SGHVS and FQNEAQ. With 5 bases clipped from V and 5 bases from J, the junction kept 11 bases outside the gene matches. This CDR3 is 15 amino acids long. The CDR3 loop reads CASSTTGMGSYGYTF. Here the CDR3 DNA reads TGTGCCAGCAGCACGACAGGGATGGGGTCTTATGGCTACACCTTC. The full variable domain, completed using reference TRBV7-8 and TRBJ1-2, is GAGVSQSPRYKVAKRGQDVALRCDPISGHVSLFWYQQALGQGPEFLTYFQNEAQLDKSGLPSDRFFAERPEGSVSTLKIQRTQQEDSAVYLCASSTTGMGSYGYTFGSGTRLTVV.

The V call is TRBV6-5, the J call TRBJ1-4, with D possibly being TRBD1 (6 bases). Trimming removed 0 bases from V and 8 bases from J, with 13 bases in between. The CDR3 sequence is 15 residues long. In germline, CDR1 is MNHEY, CDR2 SVGAGI. Here the CDR3 DNA reads TGTGCCAGCAGTTACTCGAAGGGGGTACCAGAAAAACTGTTTTTT. As protein: CASSYSKGVPEKLFF.

CDR3 protein: CASRRTLGSYEQYF. In nucleotides, the CDR3 is TGTGCCAGCCGTCGGACTCTGGGCAGCTACGAGCAGTACTTC. The V gene is TRBV6-5, the J gene TRBJ2-7, with D maybe TRBD2 (5 bases). The V end lost 8 bases, the J end lost 3 bases, and 17 bases lay between the germline ends. CDR3 size: 14 residues. CDR1 MNHEY and CDR2 SVGAGI come from the germline V gene.